These 15 T cell receptor beta chains share one sample of origin, sequenced in a study of somatic mutations in cytotoxic T cells in rheumatoid arthritis. Profiled with immunoSEQ multiplex PCR; TCRdb holds only in-frame clones, not every one. In the table there are some 18,000 clones, 80% of which are singletons. Sequenced sample: CD8+ T cells sorted from blood. The source of these receptors is an adult with rheumatoid arthritis.

This clone was detected only a few times. V is TRBV13 and J is TRBJ2-7; perhaps TRBD2 as D (6 bases). Germline V gives CDR1 PRHDT, CDR2 FYEKMQ (reference sequence). Between the trimmed V and J ends, which lost 5 bases and 7 bases, there was a span of 12 bases. The CDR3 loop spans 12 amino acids. The CDR3 sequence: CASSLPGGEQYF. CDR3 nucleotide sequence: TGTGCCAGCAGCCTACCCGGGGGAGAGCAGTACTTC.

The genes are TRBV5-4 and TRBJ2-5, with 12 bases matching TRBD2. V dropped 4 bases and J dropped 3; count of bases not matched to a gene: 10. CDR1 is SGHNT, CDR2 YYREEE, per germline (reference sequence). This CDR3 contains 17 residues. Written as DNA, the CDR3 is TGTGCCAGCAGCGTGGGACTAGCGGGTTTGCAAGAAGAGACCCAGTACTTC. It yields the protein CASSVGLAGLQEETQYF.

V and J are TRBV5-5 and TRBJ2-1; D tentatively fits TRBD1 or TRBD2 (5 bases each). The CDR3 contains 15 residues. V lost 7 bases to trimming and J lost 5 bases, with 19 bases between them. The germline gives CDR1 SGHKS, CDR2 YYEKEE (reference sequence). Here the CDR3 reads CASSDLSMGDNEQFF. For the CDR3, the DNA is TGTGCCAGCTCCGACTTGTCCATGGGGGACAATGAGCAGTTCTTC.

The chain is built from TRBV15 and TRBJ1-1, with TRBD1 as a possible D gene (5 bases). CDR1 LNHNV and CDR2 YYDKDF come from the germline V gene (reference sequence). CDR3 length: 15 amino acids. Trimming stripped 0 bases from V and 4 bases from J, with 12 bases between. DNA for the CDR3: TGTGCCACCAGCAGAGAGGCCAGGGCCATCACTGAAGCTTTCTTT. This gives the protein CATSREARAITEAFF.

The rearrangement links TRBV6-5 to TRBJ2-5; possible D gene TRBD1, 6 bases. The CDR3 runs to 13 residues. With 5 bases removed from V and 5 bases from J, the gap between germline ends came to 12 bases. Germline V gene data show CDR1 as MNHEY and CDR2 as SVGAGI. The CDR3 DNA follows: TGTGCCAGCAGTCCTCCTGGACAGGAGACCCAGTACTTC. It yields the protein CASSPPGQETQYF.

V usage is TRBV4-1 and J usage is TRBJ1-2; maybe TRBD1 (6 bases). The length of the CDR3 is 14 residues. V was clipped by 3 bases and J by 5 bases, with 13 bases between them. Germline V gives CDR1 MGHRA, CDR2 YSYEKL. The DNA for the CDR3 is TGCGCCAGCAGCCACGAGGACAGAACTTATGGCTACACCTTC. Its protein is CASSHEDRTYGYTF.

This chain links TRBV4-2 with TRBJ2-7; no reliable D call. The length of the CDR3 is 12 residues. Per germline, CDR1 LGHNA and CDR2 YNFKEQ. V was cut by 0 bases and J by 7 bases, with 7 bases left in between. CDR3 DNA: TGTGCCAGCAGCCAAGATGGTGTGGAGCAGTACTTC. It encodes CASSQDGVEQYF.

The rearrangement joins TRBV30 to TRBJ2-5; tentative D call: TRBD1 (5 bases). This CDR3 has 15 amino acids. V lost 2 bases to trimming and J lost 0 bases, with 13 bases between them. Germline assignment: CDR1 GTSNPN and CDR2 SVGIG (reference sequence). CDR3 region: CAWSRGTGDQETQYF. CDR3 nucleotide sequence: TGTGCCTGGAGTAGGGGCACAGGAGACCAAGAGACCCAGTACTTC. The full variable domain, completed using reference TRBV30 and TRBJ2-5, is SQTIHQWPATLVQPVGSPLSLECTVEGTSNPNLYWYRQAAGRGLQLLFYSVGIGQISSEVPQNLSASRPQDRQFILSSKKLLLSDSGFYLCAWSRGTGDQETQYFGPGTRLLVL.

The J gene is TRBJ1-1, the V gene TRBV7-2; TRBD1 is a possible D gene (6 bases). V gave up 3 bases and J gave up 0 bases, with 8 bases separating them. CDR3 length: 14 amino acids. Germline CDR1 is SGHTA and CDR2 is FQGNSA. CDR3 sequence: CASSLGDMNTEAFF. CDR3 in DNA: TGTGCCAGCAGCTTGGGGGACATGAACACTGAAGCTTTCTTT.

This clone was recorded only once. The chain links TRBV19 to TRBJ2-1; 11 positions agree with TRBD2. Per the germline V gene, CDR1 is LNHDA and CDR2 is SQIVND (reference sequence). J was trimmed by 3 bases and V by 3 bases; bases with no gene match: 4. CDR3 length: 16 amino acids. The CDR3 bases are TGTGCCAGTAGTATCCTTCTAGCGGGAGGCTACAATGAGCAGTTCTTC. Encoded protein: CASSILLAGGYNEQFF.

This chain links TRBV27 with TRBJ2-7; no clear D gene. The CDR3 has 13 residues. CDR1 MNHEY and CDR2 SMNVEV come from the germline V gene (reference sequence). Trimming pared 2 bases from V and 2 bases from J, leaving 7 bases between. Written as DNA, the CDR3 is TGTGCCAGCAGTTTAAGGCAGACCTACGAGCAGTACTTC. The encoded protein is CASSLRQTYEQYF.

This clone was seen a few times. The chain employs TRBV20-1 and TRBJ1-2; possible D gene TRBD1, 5 bases. With 5 bases removed from V and 3 bases from J, the gap between germline ends came to 7 bases. Looked up from germline, CDR1 is DFQATT and CDR2 is SNEGSKA (reference sequence). The CDR3 extends over 11 amino acids. CDR3 in amino acids: CSARGDYGYTF. The CDR3 DNA follows: TGCAGTGCTCGGGGGGACTATGGCTACACCTTC.

This chain links TRBV27 with TRBJ1-1; D is unresolved. The germline CDR1 and CDR2 sequences are MNHEY and SMNVEV (reference sequence). The CDR3 runs 15 residues. Trimming cost V 3 bases and J 2 bases, with 13 bases left between them. CDR3 amino acids: CASSLIGNSNTEAFF. The DNA of the CDR3 is TGTGCCAGCAGTTTGATCGGAAACAGCAACACTGAAGCTTTCTTT.

The rearrangement links TRBV4-1 to TRBJ1-3, with 7 bases matching TRBD1. The CDR3 is 15 amino acids. Trimming removed 5 bases from V and 4 bases from J; junction bases left unmatched: 8. Looked up from germline, CDR1 is MGHRA and CDR2 is YSYEKL. The CDR3 reads CASSYNPGQGNTIYF. CDR3 sequence (DNA): TGCGCCAGCAGCTACAACCCGGGACAGGGAAACACCATATATTTT.

V and J are TRBV9 and TRBJ2-1; D unclear. V lost 0 bases, J lost 7 bases, and 11 bases lay in between. Germline CDR1 is SGDLS and CDR2 is YYNGEE. The CDR3 loop spans 14 amino acids. The DNA for the CDR3 is TGTGCCAGCAGCGTAGCGGTGGGCGGTAATGAGCAGTTCTTC. Encoded protein: CASSVAVGGNEQFF.